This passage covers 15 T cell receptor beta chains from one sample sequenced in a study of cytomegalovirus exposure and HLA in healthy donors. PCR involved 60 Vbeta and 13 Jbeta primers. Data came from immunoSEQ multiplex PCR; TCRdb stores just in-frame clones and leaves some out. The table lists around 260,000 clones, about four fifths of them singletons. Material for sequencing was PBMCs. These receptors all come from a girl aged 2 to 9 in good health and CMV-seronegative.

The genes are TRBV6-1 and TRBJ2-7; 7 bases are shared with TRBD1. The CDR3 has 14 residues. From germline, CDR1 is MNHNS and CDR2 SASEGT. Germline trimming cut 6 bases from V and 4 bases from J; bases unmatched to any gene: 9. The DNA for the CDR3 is TGTGCCAGCAGCACCGGGACAGTAGGATACGAGCAGTACTTC. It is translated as CASSTGTVGYEQYF.

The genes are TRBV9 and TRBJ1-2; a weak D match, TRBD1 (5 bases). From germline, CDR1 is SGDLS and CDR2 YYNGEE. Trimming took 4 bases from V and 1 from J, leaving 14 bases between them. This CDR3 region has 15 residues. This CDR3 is CASSPQGSFNYGYTF. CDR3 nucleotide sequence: TGTGCCAGCAGCCCCCAGGGCAGCTTTAACTATGGCTACACCTTC.

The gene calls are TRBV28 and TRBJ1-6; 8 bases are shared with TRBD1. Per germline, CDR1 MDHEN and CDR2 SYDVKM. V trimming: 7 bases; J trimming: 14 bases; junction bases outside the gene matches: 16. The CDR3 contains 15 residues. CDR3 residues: CASTHGETGVEALHF. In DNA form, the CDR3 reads TGTGCCAGCACTCACGGCGAGACAGGGGTCGAGGCCCTCCACTTT.

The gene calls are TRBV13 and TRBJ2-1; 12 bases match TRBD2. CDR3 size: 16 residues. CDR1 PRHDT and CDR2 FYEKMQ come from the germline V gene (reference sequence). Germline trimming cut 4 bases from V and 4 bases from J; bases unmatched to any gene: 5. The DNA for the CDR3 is TGTGCCAGCAGCTCTCTAGGGACTAGCGGGTACAATGAGCAGTTCTTC. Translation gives CASSSLGTSGYNEQFF.

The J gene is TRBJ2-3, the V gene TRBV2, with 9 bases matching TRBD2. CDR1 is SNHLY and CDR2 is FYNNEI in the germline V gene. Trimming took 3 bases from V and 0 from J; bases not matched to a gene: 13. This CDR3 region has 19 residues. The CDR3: CASSDLWLRLAGSTDTQYF. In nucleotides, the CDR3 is TGTGCCAGCAGTGACCTTTGGTTGAGGCTAGCGGGGAGCACAGATACGCAGTATTTT.

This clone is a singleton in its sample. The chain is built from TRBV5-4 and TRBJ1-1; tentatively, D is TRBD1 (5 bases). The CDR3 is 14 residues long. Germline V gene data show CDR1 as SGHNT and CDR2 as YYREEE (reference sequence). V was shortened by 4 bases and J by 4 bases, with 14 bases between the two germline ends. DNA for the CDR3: TGTGCCAGCAGCCCGACAGCGGGAGTCACTGAAGCTTTCTTT. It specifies CASSPTAGVTEAFF.

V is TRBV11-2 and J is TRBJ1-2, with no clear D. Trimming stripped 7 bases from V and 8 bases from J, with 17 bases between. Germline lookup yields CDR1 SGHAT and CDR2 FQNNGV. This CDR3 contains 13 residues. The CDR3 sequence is CASTTLGPWGYTF. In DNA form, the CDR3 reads TGTGCCAGCACCACCCTGGGCCCCTGGGGCTACACCTTC.

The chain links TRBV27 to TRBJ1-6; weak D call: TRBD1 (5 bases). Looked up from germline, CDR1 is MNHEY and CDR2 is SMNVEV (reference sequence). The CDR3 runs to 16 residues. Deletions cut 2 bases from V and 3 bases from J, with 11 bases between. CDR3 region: CASSLEGERYNSPLHF. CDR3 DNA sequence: TGTGCCAGCAGTTTAGAAGGGGAACGCTATAATTCACCCCTCCACTTT.

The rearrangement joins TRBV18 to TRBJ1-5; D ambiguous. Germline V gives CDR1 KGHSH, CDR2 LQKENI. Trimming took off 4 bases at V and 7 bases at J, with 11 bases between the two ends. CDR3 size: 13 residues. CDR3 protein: CASSLGRGQPQHF. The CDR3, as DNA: TGTGCCAGCTCACTAGGTCGAGGGCAGCCCCAGCATTTT. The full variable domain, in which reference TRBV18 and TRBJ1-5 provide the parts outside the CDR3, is NAGVMQNPRHLVRRRGQEARLRCSPMKGHSHVYWYRQLPEEGLKFMVYLQKENIIDESGMPKERFSAEFPKEGPSILRIQQVVRGDSAAYFCASSLGRGQPQHFGDGTRLSIL.

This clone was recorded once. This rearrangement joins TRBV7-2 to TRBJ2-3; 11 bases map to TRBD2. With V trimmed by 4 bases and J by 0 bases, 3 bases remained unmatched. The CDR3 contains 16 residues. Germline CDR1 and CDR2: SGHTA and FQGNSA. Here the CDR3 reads CASSSRTSGSTDTQYF. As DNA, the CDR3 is TGTGCCAGCAGCTCCCGGACTAGCGGGAGCACAGATACGCAGTATTTT.

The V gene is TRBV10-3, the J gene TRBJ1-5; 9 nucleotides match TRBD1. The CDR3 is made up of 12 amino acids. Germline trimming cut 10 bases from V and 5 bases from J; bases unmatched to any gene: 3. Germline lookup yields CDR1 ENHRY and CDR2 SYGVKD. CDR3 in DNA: TGTGCCACTAGACAGGGGGATCAGCCCCAGCATTTT. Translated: CATRQGDQPQHF.

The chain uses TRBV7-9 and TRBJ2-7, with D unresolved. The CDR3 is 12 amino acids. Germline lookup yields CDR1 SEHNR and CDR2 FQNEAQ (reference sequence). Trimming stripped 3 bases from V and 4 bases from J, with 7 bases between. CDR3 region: CASSFLPYEQYF. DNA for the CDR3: TGTGCCAGCAGCTTCCTCCCGTACGAGCAGTACTTC. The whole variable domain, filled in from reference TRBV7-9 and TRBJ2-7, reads DTGVSQNPRHKITKRGQNVTFRCDPISEHNRLYWYRQTLGQGPEFLTYFQNEAQLEKSRLLSDRFSAERPKGSFSTLEIQRTEQGDSAMYLCASSFLPYEQYFGPGTRLTVT.

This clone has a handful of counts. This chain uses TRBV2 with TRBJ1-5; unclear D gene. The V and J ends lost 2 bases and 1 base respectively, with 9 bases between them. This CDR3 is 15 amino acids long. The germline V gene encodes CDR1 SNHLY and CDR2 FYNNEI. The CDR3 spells CASSEWAGSNQPQHF. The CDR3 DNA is TGTGCCAGCAGTGAATGGGCGGGAAGCAATCAGCCCCAGCATTTT.

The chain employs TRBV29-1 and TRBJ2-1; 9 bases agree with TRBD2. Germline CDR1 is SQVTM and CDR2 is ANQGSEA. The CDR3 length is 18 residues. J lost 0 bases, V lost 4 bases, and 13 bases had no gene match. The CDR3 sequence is CSVVGLAGPLGSYNEQFF. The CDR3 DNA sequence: TGCAGCGTTGTGGGGCTAGCGGGGCCGCTGGGCTCCTACAATGAGCAGTTCTTC.

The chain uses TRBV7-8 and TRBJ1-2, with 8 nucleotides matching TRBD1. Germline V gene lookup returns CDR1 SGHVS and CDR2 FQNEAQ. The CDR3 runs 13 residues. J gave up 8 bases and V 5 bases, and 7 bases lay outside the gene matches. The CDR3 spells CASSPGQGEGYTF. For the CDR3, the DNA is TGTGCCAGCAGCCCCGGACAGGGTGAGGGCTACACCTTC.